The sequence of this T cell receptor (beta chain) was determined in a study of human T cells and chemical hapten exposure. With regard to this clonotype: Its matching antigen is unknown.

Regarding time point: patch test 3, about 24 weeks after DPC sensitization. Treatment denoted: therapeutic diphenylcyclopropenone sensitization with weekly scalp DPC. Per the study methods: TCR counts had a median of around 94,000 per sample and spanned 23,224 to 690,600. Each CDR3 protein gets one entry after TCRdb re-called the RACE reads with MiXCR. TCRdb, not the authors, supplied the V and J calls. The table lists roughly 69,000 distinct CDR3 sequences, 11% of them singletons, with about 2.5% in the top ten. Notes on the study in general: Against controls, expanded TCRs gave rise to significantly more large CDR3 similarity clusters.

CDR1 is SGHKS and CDR2 is YYEKEE in the germline V gene (reference sequence). The length of the CDR3 is 15 residues. V lost 4 bases and J lost 1; bases outside the gene matches: 7. The chain carries TRBV5-5 and TRBJ1-1, with 7 bases aligning to TRBD1. The TCR was taken from a woman aged 30 to 39 with alopecia areata. Some clones in this sample may be carry-over from other donors' samples. The sample in question was whole blood, obtained in connection with sensitization to the hapten diphenylcyclopropenone (DPC). CDR3 sequence: CASSPQTGRNTEAFF. DNA for the CDR3: TGTGCCAGCAGCCCCCAGACAGGGAGGAACACTGAAGCTTTCTTT. Variable domain in full (rest from reference TRBV5-5 and TRBJ1-1): DAGVTQSPTHLIKTRGQQVTLRCSPISGHKSVSWYQQVLGQGPQFIFQYYEKEERGRGNFPDRFSARQFPNYSSELNVNALLLGDSALYLCASSPQTGRNTEAFFGQGTRLTVV.